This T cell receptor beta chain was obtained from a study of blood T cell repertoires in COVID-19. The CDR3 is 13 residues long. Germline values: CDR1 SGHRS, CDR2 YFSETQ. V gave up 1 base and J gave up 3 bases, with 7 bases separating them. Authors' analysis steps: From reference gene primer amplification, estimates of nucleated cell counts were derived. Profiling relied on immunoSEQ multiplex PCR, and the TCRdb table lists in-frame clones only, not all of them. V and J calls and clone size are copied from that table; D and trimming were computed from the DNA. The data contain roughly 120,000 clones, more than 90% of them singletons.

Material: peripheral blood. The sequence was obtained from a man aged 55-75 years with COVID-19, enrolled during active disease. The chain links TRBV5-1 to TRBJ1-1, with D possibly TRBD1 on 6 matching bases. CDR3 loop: CASSLKGDTEAFF. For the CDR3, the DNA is TGCGCCAGCAGCTTGAAGGGGGACACTGAAGCTTTCTTT.